The entry that follows covers one T cell receptor beta chain sequence. Its antigen remains unidentified. The entry originates in a study of graft-versus-host responses after intestinal transplantation. Study overall: Recipients obtained multivisceral, liver-intestinal, or isolated intestinal transplants. After anti-thymocyte globulin induction, recipients took tacrolimus and steroids for roughly three years.

The protocol was immunoSEQ multiplex PCR, while the TCRdb copy is restricted to in-frame clones and leaves out a portion. The sample holds about 20,000 clones; around 86% are singletons and the top ten take 40% to 65%. The V gene's germline CDR1 is SEHNR and CDR2 FQNEAQ (reference sequence). The CDR3 spans 17 residues. V gave up 4 bases and J gave up 3 bases; unmatched junction bases: 12. Bone marrow aspirates were taken post-transplant, from the posterior iliac crest or another site. Study observations and caveats: The presence of high graft-versus-host to host-versus-graft clonal ratios in allografts characterized patients with graft-donor T cell macrochimerism.

The chain joins TRBV7-9 to TRBJ2-3, with 8 nucleotides matching TRBD2. The material was bone marrow, obtained roughly 130 days after transplant. The TCR sequence derives from a human patient who received an intestinal transplant, so some T cells may come from the graft donor. In DNA, the CDR3 is TGTGCCAGCAGCTCTACCCGACGGGGGGGGTTGACAGATACGCAGTATTTT. Its protein product is CASSSTRRGGLTDTQYF.